The rows below give T cell receptor beta chains drawn from one sample of a study of blood T cells in healthy people across ages. TCRdb passed the 5' RACE reads through MiXCR, listing each CDR3 protein once. The sample has hundreds of thousands of distinct CDR3 sequences, roughly 50% seen once. The source material was blood. These receptors were obtained from a man aged 40-55 years in good health. Both conserved end residues are part of each CDR3. The D gene is left open where the match is weak. Clone size is given for some rows only: seen once, a few or many times, or a class if the clone is expanded.

J: TRBJ1-1
D: .
V: TRBV9
size: .
DNA: TGTGCCAGCAGCGGAAACCCGACAGAAATGAACACTGAAGCTTTCTTT
CDR3: CASSGNPTEMNTEAFF

J: TRBJ2-3
D: .
V: TRBV5-5
size: few
DNA: TGTGCCAGCAGCTTAGGACCGACGGAGGATACGCAGTATTTT
CDR3: CASSLGPTEDTQYF

J: TRBJ1-4
D: TRBD1
V: TRBV12-5
size: .
DNA: TGTGCTAGTGGTTTGTCAGGGGGCGAAGAAAAACTGTTTTTT
CDR3: CASGLSGGEEKLFF

J: TRBJ2-3
D: .
V: TRBV28
size: .
DNA: TGTGCCAGCAGCTTAGCTTTTTCTAACACAGATACGCAGTATTTT
CDR3: CASSLAFSNTDTQYF

J: TRBJ2-4
D: .
V: TRBV10-3
size: many
DNA: TGTGCCATCAGCTTACAATTGGACGGAACCAAAAACATTCAGTACTTC
CDR3: CAISLQLDGTKNIQYF

J: TRBJ2-5
D: TRBD2
V: TRBV7-7
size: .
DNA: TGTGCTAGCAGCTTAGGCCTAGCGGGGGCTAAAGAGACCCAGTACTTC
CDR3: CASSLGLAGAKETQYF

J: TRBJ2-1
D: .
V: TRBV10-3
size: .
DNA: TGTGCCATCGGGGGGGCCAGTAACTATGAGCAGTTCTTC
CDR3: CAIGGASNYEQFF

J: TRBJ2-6
D: .
V: TRBV6-5
size: .
DNA: TGTGCCAGCAGTTACTCGAGCAGGGCGCCTGGGGCCAACGTCCTGACTTTC
CDR3: CASSYSSRAPGANVLTF

J: TRBJ2-3
D: TRBD2
V: TRBV6-6
size: few
DNA: TGTGCCAGCAGTTACCCGTCGGGAGGGCCAATCACAGATACGCAGTATTTT
CDR3: CASSYPSGGPITDTQYF

J: TRBJ1-2
D: .
V: TRBV14
size: .
DNA: TGTGCCAGCAGCAAGGCAGGGCCTGGCTACACCTTC
CDR3: CASSKAGPGYTF

J: TRBJ2-3
D: TRBD1
V: TRBV7-9
size: .
DNA: TGTGCCAGCAGCTTAGACAGGGGGCCTGTGGATACGCAGTATTTT
CDR3: CASSLDRGPVDTQYF

J: TRBJ1-2
D: .
V: TRBV11-3
size: once
DNA: TGTGCCAGCAGTGCTTGGATGATGGGGGGCGGTGGCTACACCTTC
CDR3: CASSAWMMGGGGYTF

J: TRBJ2-1
D: TRBD1
V: TRBV5-1
size: .
DNA: TGCGCCAGCAGCCGGGACAGGGTCTACAATGAGCAGTTCTTC
CDR3: CASSRDRVYNEQFF

J: TRBJ2-5
D: .
V: TRBV28
size: few
DNA: TGTGCCAGCAGTTTAAGTATGAAGGTTTTCCACTGGACCCAGTACTTC
CDR3: CASSLSMKVFHWTQYF

J: TRBJ1-6
D: .
V: TRBV7-9
size: .
DNA: TGTGCCAGCAGCTATAGGGACACCCAAGTAGGTTCACCCCTCCACTTT
CDR3: CASSYRDTQVGSPLHF

J: TRBJ2-2
D: .
V: TRBV6-2/TRBV6-3
size: .
DNA: TGTGCCAGCAGTTCGGGGGCGTCCACCGGGGAGCTGTTTTTT
CDR3: CASSSGASTGELFF

J: TRBJ2-2
D: TRBD2
V: TRBV9
size: .
DNA: TGTGCCAGCAACTGCTACTCATCGGGCGGGAGGGGCACCGGGGAGCTGTTTTTT
CDR3: CASNCYSSGGRGTGELFF

J: TRBJ1-5
D: .
V: TRBV7-2
size: .
DNA: TGTGCCAGCAGCATAACAGAAGGTGATCAGCCCCAGCATTTT
CDR3: CASSITEGDQPQHF

J: TRBJ2-5
D: .
V: TRBV28
size: .
DNA: TGTGCCAGCAGCAGAGGGGCCAACACGGAGACCCAGTACTTC
CDR3: CASSRGANTETQYF

J: TRBJ2-5
D: .
V: TRBV14
size: .
DNA: TGTGCCAGCAGCCACCAAGTAGTGACAGTACGGGAGCAGTACTTC
CDR3: CASSHQVVTVREQYF

J: TRBJ1-4
D: TRBD1
V: TRBV29-1
size: once
DNA: TGCAGCGCCGTTAAGACAGGGTCGAGGGGTGAAAAACTGTTTTTT
CDR3: CSAVKTGSRGEKLFF

J: TRBJ2-5
D: TRBD1
V: TRBV28
size: .
DNA: TGTGCCAGCAGTTTTCAGGGGGCCCGGGCAGAGACCCAGTACTTC
CDR3: CASSFQGARAETQYF

J: TRBJ2-3
D: .
V: TRBV5-1
size: .
DNA: TGCGCCAGCAGCTTGACCAGACAGGGCACAGATACGCAGTATTTT
CDR3: CASSLTRQGTDTQYF

J: TRBJ2-5
D: TRBD2
V: TRBV29-1
size: .
DNA: TGCAGCGTTGCGCTGGGCGGGGGGGTCGTTTTCTTTGAGCAGTACTTC
CDR3: CSVALGGGVVFFEQYF

J: TRBJ2-3
D: .
V: TRBV6-5
size: many
DNA: TGTGCCAGCAGCTTAGGACTGTCCACAGATACGCAGTATTTT
CDR3: CASSLGLSTDTQYF

J: TRBJ2-5
D: .
V: TRBV7-2
size: .
DNA: TGTGCCAGCAGCTCCTCCGGGACAAGGGAAGAGACCCAGTACTTC
CDR3: CASSSSGTREETQYF

J: TRBJ1-2
D: .
V: TRBV20-1
size: .
DNA: TGCAGTGCTAGGGGCGATCTCCCGAGGGGCTACACCTTC
CDR3: CSARGDLPRGYTF

J: TRBJ2-1
D: .
V: TRBV4-3
size: .
DNA: TGCGCCAGCAGCCAAGATGGGCCGGGGCAGCCCGATGAGCAGTTCTTC
CDR3: CASSQDGPGQPDEQFF

J: TRBJ1-2
D: TRBD1
V: TRBV20-1
size: .
DNA: TGCAGTGCTTCACGTCCGACAGGGGGCTACACCTTC
CDR3: CSASRPTGGYTF

J: TRBJ2-3
D: TRBD1
V: TRBV29-1
size: .
DNA: TGCAGCGTTAGCGGGACAGGGGTGAGAGATACGCAGTATTTT
CDR3: CSVSGTGVRDTQYF

J: TRBJ2-2
D: .
V: TRBV6-5
size: .
DNA: TGTGCCAGCAGTCCCTATTACAGCCTGAACACCGGGGAGCTGTTTTTT
CDR3: CASSPYYSLNTGELFF

J: TRBJ2-5
D: .
V: TRBV27
size: .
DNA: TGTGCCAGCAGTTTGTCCGGGACGGCCTTTCTCGGGGTGCAGTACTTC
CDR3: CASSLSGTAFLGVQYF

J: TRBJ1-2
D: .
V: TRBV6-2/TRBV6-3
size: .
DNA: TGTGCCAGCAGCCGCGGGTCCCTGGACTATGGCTACACCTTC
CDR3: CASSRGSLDYGYTF

J: TRBJ2-3
D: TRBD2
V: TRBV3-1
size: many
DNA: TGTGCCAGCAGTCCCGGAACTAGCGCGGGCACAGATACGCAGTATTTT
CDR3: CASSPGTSAGTDTQYF

J: TRBJ2-5
D: TRBD2
V: TRBV10-3
size: .
DNA: TGTGCCATCAGTTCTGGCGGGGGGGAAGGTTTACAAGAGACCCAGTACTTC
CDR3: CAISSGGGEGLQETQYF

J: TRBJ1-4
D: .
V: TRBV14
size: once
DNA: TGTGCCAGCAGCCAAGCTCTCGGGGAGGTCGAAAAACTGTTTTTT
CDR3: CASSQALGEVEKLFF

J: TRBJ2-1
D: .
V: TRBV28
size: few
DNA: TGTGCCAGCAGTGCCCTTGACAGGGACTCCAATGAGCAGTTCTTC
CDR3: CASSALDRDSNEQFF

J: TRBJ2-3
D: TRBD1
V: TRBV12-5
size: few
DNA: TGTGCTAGTGGTTTGGGGAATATCCAGGGACAGAGCACAGATACGCAGTATTTT
CDR3: CASGLGNIQGQSTDTQYF

J: TRBJ2-7
D: TRBD1
V: TRBV11-3
size: .
DNA: TGTGCCAGCAGTCTCAGGACAGGGGGCTACGAGCAGTACTTC
CDR3: CASSLRTGGYEQYF

J: TRBJ2-7
D: .
V: TRBV5-1
size: .
DNA: TGCGCCAGCAGCTTTGAGAGGGTGCAGGGTAACTACGAGCAGTACTTC
CDR3: CASSFERVQGNYEQYF

J: TRBJ1-1
D: TRBD1
V: TRBV29-1
size: .
DNA: TGCAGCGTTGAAGCTCCCAGGGGGGGAACTGAAGCTTTCTTT
CDR3: CSVEAPRGGTEAFF

J: TRBJ1-6
D: .
V: TRBV20-1
size: .
DNA: TGCAGTGCTACAGTTAATAATTCACCCCTCCACTTT
CDR3: CSATVNNSPLHF

J: TRBJ1-5
D: .
V: TRBV4-2
size: few
DNA: TGTGCCAGCAGCCAAGATGACAGCTACAATCAGCCCCAGCATTTT
CDR3: CASSQDDSYNQPQHF

J: TRBJ2-3
D: .
V: TRBV12-3/TRBV12-4
size: few
DNA: TGTGCCAGCAGTAAAGGACAGTACACAGATACGCAGTATTTT
CDR3: CASSKGQYTDTQYF

J: TRBJ1-2
D: .
V: TRBV5-1
size: .
DNA: TGCGCCAGCAGCCCCCCGTTGGGGGATGGTGGCTACACCTTC
CDR3: CASSPPLGDGGYTF

J: TRBJ2-1
D: .
V: TRBV9
size: .
DNA: TGTGCCAGCAGCCCCGGACTGTTACACAATGAGCAGTTCTTC
CDR3: CASSPGLLHNEQFF

J: TRBJ2-1
D: TRBD2
V: TRBV28
size: few
DNA: TGTGCCAGCAGTTTATGGGTAGCGGGAGCTAGTTACAATGAGCAGTTCTTC
CDR3: CASSLWVAGASYNEQFF

J: TRBJ1-1
D: .
V: TRBV18
size: once
DNA: TGTGCCAGCTCAATTTCAGGGGTTTCTGGAGCTTTCTTT
CDR3: CASSISGVSGAFF

J: TRBJ2-7
D: .
V: TRBV2
size: .
DNA: TGTGCCAGCAATGGGGCCTACAATGAGCAGTACTTC
CDR3: CASNGAYNEQYF

J: TRBJ2-1
D: .
V: TRBV24-1
size: once
DNA: TGTGCCACCAGTGATGCTTGGGGGGGGGCGGGAAACTACAATGAGCAGTTCTTC
CDR3: CATSDAWGGAGNYNEQFF